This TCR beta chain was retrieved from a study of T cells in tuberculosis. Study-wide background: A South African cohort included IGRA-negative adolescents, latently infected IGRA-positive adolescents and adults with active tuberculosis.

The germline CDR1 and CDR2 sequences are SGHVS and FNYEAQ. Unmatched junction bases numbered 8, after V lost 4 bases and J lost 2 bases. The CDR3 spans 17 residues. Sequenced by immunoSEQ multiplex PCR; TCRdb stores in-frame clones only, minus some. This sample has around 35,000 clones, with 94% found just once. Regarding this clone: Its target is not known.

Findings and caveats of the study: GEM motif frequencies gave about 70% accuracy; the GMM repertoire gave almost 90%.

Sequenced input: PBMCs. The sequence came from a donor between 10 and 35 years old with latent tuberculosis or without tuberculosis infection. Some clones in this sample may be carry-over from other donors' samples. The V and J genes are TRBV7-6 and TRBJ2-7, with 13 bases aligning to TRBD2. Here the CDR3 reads CASSSPGTSGDAYEQYF. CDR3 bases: TGTGCCAGCAGCTCCCCCGGGACTAGCGGGGACGCCTACGAGCAGTACTTC.